The sequence of this T cell receptor beta chain was determined in a study of PD-1 blockade in mismatch repair-deficient tumors. The wider study: Enrolled 2013-2016, patients had progressing, pretreated mismatch repair-deficient cancers of approximately 13 types. Study outcomes and limitations: Rapid post-treatment expansion, then contraction, generally preceding radiologic response, marked tumor-resident clones.

This clone occurred a few times. Its antigen remains unknown. Assay used: immunoSEQ multiplex PCR; TCRdb lists only in-frame clones, some missing. Of 100,000 or so clones listed, over 75% are singletons. All patients were mismatch repair deficient, assessed by either PCR or immunohistochemistry. TCRs were sequenced from three patients responding to pembrolizumab. The CDR3 has 13 residues. Trimming took 7 bases from V and 9 from J, leaving 19 bases between them. The V gene's germline CDR1 is SQVTM and CDR2 ANQGSEA. The sequence derives from an adult with mismatch repair-deficient cancer. This chain uses TRBV29-1 with TRBJ2-4; D could derive from TRBD1 or TRBD2 (7 bases each). Here the sequenced sample was peripheral blood, taken 30 to 36 weeks after starting pembrolizumab. CDR3 nucleotide sequence: TGCAGCGGAGGGGAGGGGGCGCTGACCATTCAGTACTTC. As protein: CSGGEGALTIQYF.